The entry that follows covers one TCR beta chain sequence. The antigen is undetermined. These data come from a study of T-cell reconstitution after alpha-beta-depleted transplantation in children. Overall study findings and caveats: Some patients' high day-60 TCRbeta diversity was attributed to recipient cells surviving conditioning.

It was with unique molecular identifiers that the TCRbeta library was prepared. From the PCR reads, TCRdb called clonotypes with MiXCR, one entry per CDR3 protein. The sample yields about 1,000,000 distinct CDR3 sequences, under 30% seen once. The germline V gene has CDR1 LGHDT and CDR2 YNNKEL (reference sequence). CDR3 length: 15 residues. Deletions cut 1 base from V and 5 bases from J, with 13 bases between. The receptor's source is a boy under three years old who had a stem cell transplant for SCID, so the T cells may come from the graft donor. Source: PBMCs, mostly from graft donor cells, taken 360 days after TCRalphabeta/CD19-depleted stem cell transplant. The J gene is TRBJ2-3, the V gene TRBV3-1, with D maybe TRBD2 (6 bases). The CDR3 nucleotides read TGTGCCAGCAGCCAAGTACGAGGTAGCGGAGATACGCAGTATTTT. It encodes CASSQVRGSGDTQYF.